The 10 T cell receptor beta chains given below trace back to one sample, sequenced in a study of T cells after yellow fever vaccination. TCRdb redid the calling of the 5' RACE reads with MiXCR, one entry per CDR3 protein. The table has some 160,000 distinct CDR3 sequences, around 7% seen once; the top ten hold approximately 2.5%. This specimen was CD4+ T cells sorted from PBMCs, taken more than 4 days after the first yellow fever vaccination. The origin of the receptors is a man aged 18 to 30 who received the YFV17D yellow fever vaccine.

This clonotype turned up a few times. The chain couples TRBV7-2 to TRBJ1-2; no reliable D call. The ends were cut back, 2 bases at V and 6 bases at J, with 34 bases in the middle. The length of the CDR3 is 21 residues. Germline V lookup: CDR1 SGHTA, CDR2 FQGNSA. The CDR3 region has the DNA TGTGCCAGCAGCTTACCCGCCGGGCCTCGCGGTATTTGGGTGCCCCTGAATGGCTACACCTTC. Translating gives CASSLPAGPRGIWVPLNGYTF.

The sample holds a few counts of this clonotype. V is TRBV7-2 and J is TRBJ1-4, with TRBD1 identical over 7 bases. The CDR3 consists of 14 residues. V shed 4 bases, J shed 8 bases, and the junction held 7 bases outside the gene matches. Germline lookup yields CDR1 SGHTA and CDR2 FQGNSA. The CDR3: CASSSRQGREKLFF. The CDR3 nucleotides are TGTGCCAGCAGCTCCCGACAGGGTAGAGAAAAACTGTTTTTT.

This clonotype appeared many times. The V call is TRBV7-9, the J call TRBJ2-5, with 7 nucleotides matching TRBD2. The ends lost 3 bases at V and 2 bases at J; junction bases unmatched: 3. The CDR3 runs 14 residues. CDR1 and CDR2 (germline): SEHNR, FQNEAQ (reference sequence). The CDR3 sequence: CASSFGGGQETQYF. The CDR3 DNA reads TGTGCCAGCAGCTTCGGCGGGGGACAAGAGACCCAGTACTTC.

This clonotype occurred many times. This chain joins TRBV7-2 and TRBJ1-5, with 8 bases identical to TRBD1. CDR3 length equals 13 residues. Germline values: CDR1 SGHTA, CDR2 FQGNSA. J was trimmed by 7 bases and V by 3 bases; bases with no gene match: 2. This CDR3 is CASSLDRDQPQHF. In DNA, the CDR3 is TGTGCCAGCAGCTTGGACAGGGACCAGCCCCAGCATTTT.

This clonotype was counted between two and nine times. The chain has TRBV7-2 and TRBJ1-1, with D tentatively TRBD1 (5 bases). This CDR3 comprises 15 residues. V was shortened by 0 bases and J by 10 bases, with 18 bases between the two germline ends. Germline assignment: CDR1 SGHTA and CDR2 FQGNSA. CDR3 loop: CASSLAPGTRVLAFF. The CDR3 DNA reads as TGTGCCAGCAGCTTAGCCCCCGGGACTAGGGTGTTAGCTTTCTTT.

This clonotype was seen a handful of times. This chain joins TRBV5-4 and TRBJ2-1, with 7 bases that match TRBD2. V was pared by 0 bases and J by 10 bases, with 7 bases of the junction left unmatched. In germline, CDR1 is SGHNT, CDR2 YYREEE (reference sequence). This CDR3 comprises 14 residues. This chain's CDR3 is CASSLAERGEEQFF. The CDR3 region has the DNA TGTGCCAGCAGCTTGGCCGAGCGGGGCGAGGAGCAGTTCTTC.

In this sample, this clonotype turned up many times. The chain carries TRBV11-2 and TRBJ2-2, with 12 bases aligning to TRBD2. This CDR3 is built from 16 residues. Germline CDR1 and CDR2: SGHAT and FQNNGV. V was clipped by 6 bases and J by 8 bases; unmatched bases: 10. In DNA, the CDR3 is TGTGCCAGCAGACCCGGACTAGCGGGGTTATGGGGGGAGCTGTTTTTT. Translating gives CASRPGLAGLWGELFF. Supplemented by reference TRBV11-2 and TRBJ2-2, the full variable domain reads EAGVAQSPRYKIIEKRQSVAFWCNPISGHATLYWYQQILGQGPKLLIQFQNNGVVDDSQLPKDRFSAERLKGVDSTLKIQPAKLEDSAVYLCASRPGLAGLWGELFFGEGSRLTVL.

The V call is TRBV5-1, the J call TRBJ2-4, with D perhaps TRBD1 (6 bases). The CDR3 is 14 amino acids. V lost 4 bases to trimming and J lost 6 bases, with 14 bases between them. The germline V gene has CDR1 SGHRS and CDR2 YFSETQ. CDR3 nucleotide sequence: TGCGCCAGCAGCCCCGGACAGTTACTAAACATTCAGTACTTC. It translates to CASSPGQLLNIQYF.

This chain joins TRBV4-1 and TRBJ1-5, with 9 bases lining up with TRBD1. The CDR3 totals 17 residues. Looked up from germline, CDR1 is MGHRA and CDR2 is YSYEKL. J lost 5 bases, V lost 6 bases, and 14 bases had no gene match. The CDR3 reads CASRPTLDRGGYQPQHF. As DNA, the CDR3 is TGCGCCAGCAGACCCACTTTGGACAGGGGAGGGTATCAGCCCCAGCATTTT.

The rearrangement joins TRBV7-6 to TRBJ1-5, with 8 bases matching TRBD1. Trimming took 5 bases from V and 5 from J; bases not matched to a gene: 2. The CDR3 contains 13 residues. The germline V gene encodes CDR1 SGHVS and CDR2 FNYEAQ. The DNA of the CDR3 is TGTGCCAGCAGCCGGACAGGGCATCAGCCCCAGCATTTT. Protein sequence: CASSRTGHQPQHF. Full variable domain (remainder filled in from reference TRBV7-6 and TRBJ1-5): GAGVSQSPRYKVTKRGQDVALRCDPISGHVSLYWYRQALGQGPEFLTYFNYEAQQDKSGLPNDRFSAERPEGSISTLTIQRTEQRDSAMYRCASSRTGHQPQHFGDGTRLSIL.